A selection of T cell receptor beta chains follows, all from one sample in a study of graft-versus-host responses after intestinal transplantation. The protocol was immunoSEQ multiplex PCR, while the TCRdb copy is restricted to in-frame clones and leaves out a portion. This table holds about 99,000 clones, more than 85% found once. No antigen is known for these receptors. The input for sequencing was unstimulated CD8+ T cells sorted from spleen or lymph node cells, taken before intestinal transplant. The source of these receptors is a human donor who received an intestinal transplant. Both conserved end residues are part of each CDR3. A D gene is named only where the DNA matches it firmly. The size entry is marked missing in some rows and otherwise reads once, few, many or a size class.

D: -
length: 13
J: TRBJ1-2
size: -
V: TRBV29-1
DNA: TGCAGCGTTGAAGAAGGGCAGGGAGATGGCTACACCTTC
CDR3: CSVEEGQGDGYTF

D: TRBD1
length: 16
J: TRBJ1-1
size: -
V: TRBV4-1
DNA: TGCGCCAGCAGCCAACCACAACAGGGGCTCTCGGCTGAAGCTTTCTTT
CDR3: CASSQPQQGLSAEAFF

D: -
length: 11
J: TRBJ1-1
size: -
V: TRBV5-4
DNA: TGTGCCAGCAGCTTGGTTCTGGCAGCTTTCTTT
CDR3: CASSLVLAAFF

D: TRBD1
length: 13
J: TRBJ2-1
size: few
V: TRBV7-3
DNA: TGTGCCAGCGGTCAGGGGGCATACAATGAGCAGTTCTTC
CDR3: CASGQGAYNEQFF

D: -
length: 12
J: TRBJ1-1
size: -
V: TRBV5-1
DNA: TGCGCCAGCAAGGGGGATGGTGCTGAAGCTTTCTTT
CDR3: CASKGDGAEAFF

D: -
length: 15
J: TRBJ2-1
size: -
V: TRBV19
DNA: TGTGCCAGTAGTAGAGGGGATGGGACCGGCAATGAGCAGTTCTTC
CDR3: CASSRGDGTGNEQFF

D: -
length: 15
J: TRBJ2-3
size: -
V: TRBV6-5
DNA: TGTGCCAGCAGTCAGACTTCGGGGAGCACAGATACGCAGTATTTT
CDR3: CASSQTSGSTDTQYF

D: -
length: 16
J: TRBJ1-1
size: -
V: TRBV18
DNA: TGTGCCAGCTCACCAGAGGAACAGATTATGAACACTGAAGCTTTCTTT
CDR3: CASSPEEQIMNTEAFF

D: -
length: 14
J: TRBJ2-5
size: -
V: TRBV9
DNA: TGTGCCAGCAGCGGGGGAGGATTCGGAGAGACCCAGTACTTC
CDR3: CASSGGGFGETQYF

D: -
length: 13
J: TRBJ1-2
size: -
V: TRBV12-5
DNA: TGTGCTAGTGGCCCTGAGGCCCTTTATGGCTACACCTTC
CDR3: CASGPEALYGYTF

D: -
length: 13
J: TRBJ1-6
size: few
V: TRBV5-6
DNA: TGTGCCAGCAGCGAGGAAATCTATTCACCCCTCCACTTT
CDR3: CASSEEIYSPLHF

D: -
length: 15
J: TRBJ2-7
size: -
V: TRBV5-4
DNA: TGTGCCAGCAGCTTGAAGGGGCCTTCGGAGAGAGAGCAGTACTTC
CDR3: CASSLKGPSEREQYF

D: -
length: 13
J: TRBJ1-3
size: -
V: TRBV7-6
DNA: TGTGCCAGCAGCTCAGACAGGGGAAACACCATATATTTT
CDR3: CASSSDRGNTIYF

D: -
length: 15
J: TRBJ1-2
size: -
V: TRBV2
DNA: TGTGCCAGCAGTGAAAGGGCAGTTTTGTTCAGGGGCTACACCTTC
CDR3: CASSERAVLFRGYTF

D: -
length: 14
J: TRBJ1-2
size: -
V: TRBV27
DNA: TGTGCCAGCAGTTTAAGTCAGTGGGACTATGGCTACACCTTC
CDR3: CASSLSQWDYGYTF

D: TRBD1
length: 17
J: TRBJ2-7
size: once
V: TRBV7-8
DNA: TGTGCCAGCAGCTTAGCGGGAACAGGGGTGACGAGCTACGAGCAGTACTTC
CDR3: CASSLAGTGVTSYEQYF

D: -
length: 14
J: TRBJ2-1
size: -
V: TRBV30
DNA: TGTGCCTGGAGTGAATGGGGTTCCTACAATGAGCAGTTCTTC
CDR3: CAWSEWGSYNEQFF

D: TRBD1
length: 15
J: TRBJ1-1
size: -
V: TRBV7-9
DNA: TGTGCCAGCAGCTTAGGGACAGGGCAGAACACTGAAGCTTTCTTT
CDR3: CASSLGTGQNTEAFF

D: TRBD1
length: 17
J: TRBJ2-1
size: -
V: TRBV29-1
DNA: TGCAGCGTTGATGGTATCGAGGGGACAGGGGGGTACAATGAGCAGTTCTTC
CDR3: CSVDGIEGTGGYNEQFF

D: -
length: 14
J: TRBJ1-2
size: -
V: TRBV5-4
DNA: TGTGCCAGCAACTCCCCAGGAGCTAACTATGGCTACACCTTC
CDR3: CASNSPGANYGYTF

D: -
length: 13
J: TRBJ1-2
size: -
V: TRBV19
DNA: TGTGCCAGTAGTATGGGGGCTTGGAATGGCTACACCTTC
CDR3: CASSMGAWNGYTF

D: -
length: 13
J: TRBJ2-7
size: once
V: TRBV13
DNA: TGTGCCAGCAGCTTTGGACAGTCATACGAGCAGTACTTC
CDR3: CASSFGQSYEQYF

D: -
length: 16
J: TRBJ2-2
size: -
V: TRBV4-1
DNA: TGCGCCAGCAGCCAAGATGGCGGTAGTAGCACCGGGGAGCTGTTTTTT
CDR3: CASSQDGGSSTGELFF

D: TRBD2
length: 16
J: TRBJ2-1
size: -
V: TRBV11-2
DNA: TGTGCCAGCAGCCCCGGGGGGGGAGCCAAATACAATGAGCAGTTCTTC
CDR3: CASSPGGGAKYNEQFF

D: -
length: 16
J: TRBJ2-1
size: -
V: TRBV25-1
DNA: TGTGCCAGCAGTCCTCTGTGGGTTCTCTGGGACAATGAGCAGTTCTTC
CDR3: CASSPLWVLWDNEQFF

D: -
length: 14
J: TRBJ1-5
size: -
V: TRBV15
DNA: TGTGCCACCAGCTCAAGGACAGATAATCAGCCCCAGCATTTT
CDR3: CATSSRTDNQPQHF

D: TRBD1
length: 15
J: TRBJ2-7
size: -
V: TRBV6-5
DNA: TGTGCCAGCAGCCTACAGGGGTCACTACGTTACGAGCAGTACTTC
CDR3: CASSLQGSLRYEQYF

D: -
length: 12
J: TRBJ1-5
size: -
V: TRBV7-9
DNA: TGTGCCAGCAGCGAACAAGATCAGCCCCAGCATTTT
CDR3: CASSEQDQPQHF

D: TRBD2
length: 14
J: TRBJ2-1
size: -
V: TRBV29-1
DNA: TGCAGCGTTGAAGACCGCGGGGGGAGACCTGAGCAGTTCTTC
CDR3: CSVEDRGGRPEQFF

D: TRBD1
length: 11
J: TRBJ1-2
size: -
V: TRBV6-1
DNA: TGTGCCAGCCCTGAGGGGGCTGGCTACACCTTC
CDR3: CASPEGAGYTF

D: -
length: 15
J: TRBJ2-1
size: -
V: TRBV30
DNA: TGTGCCTGGAGTGTATGTGGGGCTCCTTTCAATGAGCAGTTCTTC
CDR3: CAWSVCGAPFNEQFF

D: -
length: 13
J: TRBJ2-2
size: -
V: TRBV10-2
DNA: TGCGCCAGCAGTGGAAAGGGTACCGGGGAGCTGTTTTTT
CDR3: CASSGKGTGELFF

D: -
length: 12
J: TRBJ1-1
size: once
V: TRBV5-4
DNA: TGTGCCAGCAGCTTTGGGAACACTGAAGCTTTCTTT
CDR3: CASSFGNTEAFF

D: TRBD2
length: 15
J: TRBJ2-1
size: -
V: TRBV4-1
DNA: TGCGCCAGCAGCCCTGCTCGCGGGGGGGACAATGAGCAGTTCTTC
CDR3: CASSPARGGDNEQFF

D: -
length: 12
J: TRBJ1-1
size: -
V: TRBV11-2
DNA: TGTGCCAGCAGCGAAGGGGGCACTGAAGCTTTCTTT
CDR3: CASSEGGTEAFF

D: -
length: 16
J: TRBJ1-1
size: -
V: TRBV7-8
DNA: TGTGCCAGCAGCTTAGCTGCGGCCGCGTGGAACACTGAAGCTTTCTTT
CDR3: CASSLAAAAWNTEAFF

D: -
length: 12
J: TRBJ2-3
size: -
V: TRBV7-6
DNA: TGTGCCAGCAGCTTAGAAGGGGATACGCAGTATTTT
CDR3: CASSLEGDTQYF

D: -
length: 15
J: TRBJ1-6
size: -
V: TRBV9
DNA: TGTGCCAGCAGCGTAGGACTGCCTTCCGAGGGCCCCCTCCACTTT
CDR3: CASSVGLPSEGPLHF

D: -
length: 13
J: TRBJ2-3
size: once
V: TRBV9
DNA: TGTGCCAGCAGCCCCTACAGCACAGATACGCAGTATTTT
CDR3: CASSPYSTDTQYF

D: -
length: 11
J: TRBJ2-7
size: once
V: TRBV5-1
DNA: TGCGCCAGCAGCTTGGGGTACGAGCAGTACTTC
CDR3: CASSLGYEQYF

D: -
length: 14
J: TRBJ1-1
size: -
V: TRBV5-4
DNA: TGTGCCAGCAGCTTTCGGGCGGGGAACACTGAAGCTTTCTTT
CDR3: CASSFRAGNTEAFF

D: TRBD1
length: 14
J: TRBJ1-1
size: -
V: TRBV5-6
DNA: TGTGCCAGCAGCTACGGGACAGGGTCAACTGAAGCTTTCTTT
CDR3: CASSYGTGSTEAFF

D: -
length: 17
J: TRBJ2-3
size: -
V: TRBV18
DNA: TGTGCCAGCTCACCCCCCGAGGCGACGGGGGATACAGATACGCAGTATTTT
CDR3: CASSPPEATGDTDTQYF

D: -
length: 17
J: TRBJ2-1
size: once
V: TRBV15
DNA: TGTGCCACCAGCAGAGATAACCCGGGGAGCTCCTACAATGAGCAGTTCTTC
CDR3: CATSRDNPGSSYNEQFF

D: TRBD2
length: 13
J: TRBJ2-5
size: once
V: TRBV7-2
DNA: TGTGCCAGCAGTTCAGCGGGGTGGGAGACCCAGTACTTC
CDR3: CASSSAGWETQYF

D: -
length: 15
J: TRBJ2-7
size: -
V: TRBV9
DNA: TGTGCCAGCAGCGTAGGAGGGGGAGGATCCTACGAGCAGTACTTC
CDR3: CASSVGGGGSYEQYF